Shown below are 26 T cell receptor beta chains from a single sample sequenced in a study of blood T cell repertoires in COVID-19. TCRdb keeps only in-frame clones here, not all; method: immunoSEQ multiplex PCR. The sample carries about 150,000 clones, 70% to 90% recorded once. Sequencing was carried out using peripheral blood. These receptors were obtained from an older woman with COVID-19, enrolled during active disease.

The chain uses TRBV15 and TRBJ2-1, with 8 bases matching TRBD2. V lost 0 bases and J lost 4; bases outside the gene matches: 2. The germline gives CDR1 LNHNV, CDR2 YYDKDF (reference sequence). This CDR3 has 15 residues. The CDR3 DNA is TGTGCCACCAGCAGAGACCGCGGGGGGTACAATGAGCAGTTCTTC. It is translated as CATSRDRGGYNEQFF.

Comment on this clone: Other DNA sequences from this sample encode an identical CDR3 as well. The DNA of the CDR3 is TGTGCCAGCAGCCAGGGGGCAAACACTGAAGCTTTCTTT. Translating gives CASSQGANTEAFF. V usage is TRBV3-1 (or the pseudogene TRBV3-2) and J usage is TRBJ1-1; tentative D call: TRBD1 (6 bases). The germline CDR1 and CDR2 sequences are LGHDT and YNNKEL (reference sequence). This CDR3 comprises 13 residues. The ends were cut back, 3 bases at V and 2 bases at J, with 7 bases in the middle.

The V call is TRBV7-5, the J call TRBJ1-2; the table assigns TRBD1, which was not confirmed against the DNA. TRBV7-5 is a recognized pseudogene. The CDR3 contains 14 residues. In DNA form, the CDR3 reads TGTGTCAGAAGCGGTAGACAGGGCAAATACGGCTACACCTTC. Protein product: CVRSGRQGKYGYTF.

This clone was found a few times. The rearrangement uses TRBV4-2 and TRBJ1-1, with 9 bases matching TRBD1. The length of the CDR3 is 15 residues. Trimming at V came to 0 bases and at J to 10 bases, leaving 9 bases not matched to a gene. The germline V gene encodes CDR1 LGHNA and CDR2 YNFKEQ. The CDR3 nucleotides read TGTGCCAGCAGCCAAGATAGGGGGGACAGGGACGGAGCTTTCTTT. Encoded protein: CASSQDRGDRDGAFF.

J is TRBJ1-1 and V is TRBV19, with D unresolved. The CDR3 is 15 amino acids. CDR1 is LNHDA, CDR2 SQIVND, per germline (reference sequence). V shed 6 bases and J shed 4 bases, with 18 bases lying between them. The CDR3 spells CASSPSLGLGTEAFF. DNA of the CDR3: TGTGCCAGTAGCCCTAGTCTCGGGTTGGGCACTGAAGCTTTCTTT.

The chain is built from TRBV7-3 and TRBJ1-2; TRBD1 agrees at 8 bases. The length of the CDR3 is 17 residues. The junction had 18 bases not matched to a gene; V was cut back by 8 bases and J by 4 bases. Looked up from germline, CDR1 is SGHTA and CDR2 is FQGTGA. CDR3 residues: CASADPLQGAPSYGYTF. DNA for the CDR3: TGTGCCAGCGCGGACCCCCTCCAGGGGGCGCCTAGCTATGGCTACACCTTC.

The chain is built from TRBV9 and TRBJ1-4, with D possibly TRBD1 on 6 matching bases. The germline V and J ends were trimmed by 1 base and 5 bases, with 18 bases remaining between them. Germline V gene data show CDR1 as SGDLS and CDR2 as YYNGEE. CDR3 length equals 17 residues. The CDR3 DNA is TGTGCCAGCAGCGTATCGCGGGGGGGGCAGTCAAATGAAAAACTGTTTTTT. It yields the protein CASSVSRGGQSNEKLFF. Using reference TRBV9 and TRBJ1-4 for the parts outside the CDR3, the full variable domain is DSGVTQTPKHLITATGQRVTLRCSPRSGDLSVYWYQQSLDQGLQFLIQYYNGEERAKGNILERFSAQQFPDLHSELNLSSLELGDSALYFCASSVSRGGQSNEKLFFGSGTQLSVL.

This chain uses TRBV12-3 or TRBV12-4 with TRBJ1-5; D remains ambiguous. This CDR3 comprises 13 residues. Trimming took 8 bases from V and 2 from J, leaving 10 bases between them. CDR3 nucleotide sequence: TGTGCCAGCGGGGAGAAGGGCAATCAGCCCCAGCATTTT. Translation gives CASGEKGNQPQHF.

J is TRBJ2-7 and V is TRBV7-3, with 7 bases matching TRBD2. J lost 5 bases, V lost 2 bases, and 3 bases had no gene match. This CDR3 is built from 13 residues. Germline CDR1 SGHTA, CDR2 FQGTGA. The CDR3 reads CASSLGGVDEQYF. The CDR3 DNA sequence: TGTGCCAGCAGCTTAGGGGGGGTAGACGAGCAGTACTTC.

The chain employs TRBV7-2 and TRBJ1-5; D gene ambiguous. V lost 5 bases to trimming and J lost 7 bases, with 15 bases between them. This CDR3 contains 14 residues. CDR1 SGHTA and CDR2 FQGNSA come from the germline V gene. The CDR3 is CASSPSGSGQPQHF. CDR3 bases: TGTGCCAGCAGCCCCAGCGGGTCCGGGCAGCCCCAGCATTTT.

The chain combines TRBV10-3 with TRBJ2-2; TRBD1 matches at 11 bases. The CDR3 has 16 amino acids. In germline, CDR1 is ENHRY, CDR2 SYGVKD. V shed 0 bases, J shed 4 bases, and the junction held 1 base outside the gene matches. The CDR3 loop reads CAISESGQGVTGELFF. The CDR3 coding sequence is TGTGCCATCAGTGAGTCGGGACAGGGGGTCACCGGGGAGCTGTTTTTT.

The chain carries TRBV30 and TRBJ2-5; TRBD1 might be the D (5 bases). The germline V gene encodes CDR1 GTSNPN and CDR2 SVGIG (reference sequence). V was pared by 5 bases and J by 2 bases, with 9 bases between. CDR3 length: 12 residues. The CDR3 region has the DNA TGTGCCTGGTCAGGGTATCAAGAGACCCAGTACTTC. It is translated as CAWSGYQETQYF.

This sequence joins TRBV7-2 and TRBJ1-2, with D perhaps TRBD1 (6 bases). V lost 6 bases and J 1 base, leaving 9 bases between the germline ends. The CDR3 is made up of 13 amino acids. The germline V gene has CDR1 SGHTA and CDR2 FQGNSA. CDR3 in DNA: TGTGCCAGCAGTCCGGACAGTAACTATGGCTACACCTTC. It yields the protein CASSPDSNYGYTF. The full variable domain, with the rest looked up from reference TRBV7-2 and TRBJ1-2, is GAGVSQSPSNKVTEKGKDVELRCDPISGHTALYWYRQSLGQGLEFLIYFQGNSAPDKSGLPSDRFSAERTGGSVSTLTIQRTQQEDSAVYLCASSPDSNYGYTFGSGTRLTVV.

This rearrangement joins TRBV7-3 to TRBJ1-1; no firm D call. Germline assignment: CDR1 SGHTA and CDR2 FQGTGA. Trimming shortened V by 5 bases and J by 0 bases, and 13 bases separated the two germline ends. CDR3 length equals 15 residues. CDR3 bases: TGTGCCAGCAGCCCCGGAGGTGCCCTGAACACTGAAGCTTTCTTT. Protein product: CASSPGGALNTEAFF. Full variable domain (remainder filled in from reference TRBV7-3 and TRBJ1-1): GAGVSQTPSNKVTEKGKYVELRCDPISGHTALYWYRQSLGQGPEFLIYFQGTGAADDSGLPNDRFFAVRPEGSVSTLKIQRTERGDSAVYLCASSPGGALNTEAFFGQGTRLTVV.

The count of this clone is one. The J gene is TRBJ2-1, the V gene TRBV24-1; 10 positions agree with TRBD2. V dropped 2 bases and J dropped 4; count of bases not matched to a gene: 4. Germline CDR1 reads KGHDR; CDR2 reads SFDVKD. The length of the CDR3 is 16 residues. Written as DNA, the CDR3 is TGTGCCACCAGTGATTCCCGGACTAGCGGATACAATGAGCAGTTCTTC. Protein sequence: CATSDSRTSGYNEQFF.

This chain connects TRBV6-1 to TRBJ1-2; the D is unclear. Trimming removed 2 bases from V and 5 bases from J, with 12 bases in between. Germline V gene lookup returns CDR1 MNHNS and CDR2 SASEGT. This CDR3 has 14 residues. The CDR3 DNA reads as TGTGCCAGCAGTGAAACCTCCCGGGGATATGGCTACACCTTC. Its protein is CASSETSRGYGYTF.

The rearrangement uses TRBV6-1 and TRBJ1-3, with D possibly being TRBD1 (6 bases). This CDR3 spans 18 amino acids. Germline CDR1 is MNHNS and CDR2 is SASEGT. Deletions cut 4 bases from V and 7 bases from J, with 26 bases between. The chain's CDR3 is CASSVGGGNRLHGNTIYF. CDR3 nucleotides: TGTGCCAGCAGTGTAGGGGGGGGCAATAGGCTTCACGGCAACACCATATATTTT.

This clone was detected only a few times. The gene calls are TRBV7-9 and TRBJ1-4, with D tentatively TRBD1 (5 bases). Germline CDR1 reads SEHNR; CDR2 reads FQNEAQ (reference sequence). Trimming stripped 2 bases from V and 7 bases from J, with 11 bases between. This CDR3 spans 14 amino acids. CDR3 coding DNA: TGTGCCAGCAGCTTAACGGGGGGTGCTGAAAAACTGTTTTTT. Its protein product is CASSLTGGAEKLFF.

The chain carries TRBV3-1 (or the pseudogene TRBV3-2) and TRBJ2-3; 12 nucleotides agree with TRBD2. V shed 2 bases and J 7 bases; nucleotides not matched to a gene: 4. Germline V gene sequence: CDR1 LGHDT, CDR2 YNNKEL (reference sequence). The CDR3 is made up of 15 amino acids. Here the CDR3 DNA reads TGTGCCAGCAGCCAAACTAGCGGGGGGCCAAATACGCAGTATTTT. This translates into CASSQTSGGPNTQYF.

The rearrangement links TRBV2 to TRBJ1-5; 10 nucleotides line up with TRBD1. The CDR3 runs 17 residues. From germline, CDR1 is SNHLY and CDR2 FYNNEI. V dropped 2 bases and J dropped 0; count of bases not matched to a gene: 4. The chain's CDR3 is CASSEWTGGYSNQPQHF. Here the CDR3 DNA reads TGTGCCAGCAGTGAATGGACAGGGGGTTATAGCAATCAGCCCCAGCATTTT. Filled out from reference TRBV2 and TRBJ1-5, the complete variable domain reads EPEVTQTPSHQVTQMGQEVILRCVPISNHLYFYWYRQILGQKVEFLVSFYNNEISEKSEIFDDQFSVERPDGSNFTLKIRSTKLEDSAMYFCASSEWTGGYSNQPQHFGDGTRLSIL.

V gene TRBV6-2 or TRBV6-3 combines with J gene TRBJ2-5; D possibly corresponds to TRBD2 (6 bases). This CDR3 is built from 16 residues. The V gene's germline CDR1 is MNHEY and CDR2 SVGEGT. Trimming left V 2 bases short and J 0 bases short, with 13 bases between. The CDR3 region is CASSYPGTLYQETQYF. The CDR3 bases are TGTGCCAGCAGTTACCCTGGGACTTTGTACCAAGAGACCCAGTACTTC.

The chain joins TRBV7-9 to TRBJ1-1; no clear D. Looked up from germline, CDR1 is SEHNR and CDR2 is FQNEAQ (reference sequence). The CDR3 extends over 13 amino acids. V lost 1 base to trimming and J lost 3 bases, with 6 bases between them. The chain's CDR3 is CASSLEPDTEAFF. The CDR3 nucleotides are TGTGCCAGCAGCTTAGAGCCGGACACTGAAGCTTTCTTT.

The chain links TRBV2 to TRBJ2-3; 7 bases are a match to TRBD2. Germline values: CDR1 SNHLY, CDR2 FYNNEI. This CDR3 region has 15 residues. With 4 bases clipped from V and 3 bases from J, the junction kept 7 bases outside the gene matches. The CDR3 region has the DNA TGTGCCAGCAGTGCTAAGCGGGGTGGTACAGATACGCAGTATTTT. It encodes CASSAKRGGTDTQYF.

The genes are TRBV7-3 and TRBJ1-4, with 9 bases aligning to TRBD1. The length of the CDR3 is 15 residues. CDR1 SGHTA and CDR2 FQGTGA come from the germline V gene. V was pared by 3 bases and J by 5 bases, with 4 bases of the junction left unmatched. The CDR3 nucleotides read TGTGCCAGCAGCTTGGGACAGGGCCCAAATGAAAAACTGTTTTTT. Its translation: CASSLGQGPNEKLFF.

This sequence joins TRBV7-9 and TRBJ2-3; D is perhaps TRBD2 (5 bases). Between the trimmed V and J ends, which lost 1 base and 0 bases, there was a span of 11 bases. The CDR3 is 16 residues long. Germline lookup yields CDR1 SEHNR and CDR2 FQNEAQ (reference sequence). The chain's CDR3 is CASSLVYLASTDTQYF. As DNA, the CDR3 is TGTGCCAGCAGCTTAGTTTATCTAGCTAGCACAGATACGCAGTATTTT.

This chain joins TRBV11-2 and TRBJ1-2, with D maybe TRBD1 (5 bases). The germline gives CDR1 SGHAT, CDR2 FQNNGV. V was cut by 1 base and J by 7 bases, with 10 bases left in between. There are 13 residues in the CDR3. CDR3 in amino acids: CASSLAREGGYTF. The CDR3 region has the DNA TGTGCCAGCAGCTTAGCCAGGGAAGGTGGCTACACCTTC.